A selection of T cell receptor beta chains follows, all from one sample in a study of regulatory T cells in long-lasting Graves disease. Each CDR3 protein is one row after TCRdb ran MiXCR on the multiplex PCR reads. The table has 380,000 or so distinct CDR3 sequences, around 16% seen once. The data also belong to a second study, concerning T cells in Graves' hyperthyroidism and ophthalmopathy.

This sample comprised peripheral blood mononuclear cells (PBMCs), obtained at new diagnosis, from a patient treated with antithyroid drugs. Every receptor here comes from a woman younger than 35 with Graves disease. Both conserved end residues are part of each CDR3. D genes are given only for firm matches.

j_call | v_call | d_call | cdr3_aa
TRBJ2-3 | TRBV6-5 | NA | CASSSVGIGTQYF
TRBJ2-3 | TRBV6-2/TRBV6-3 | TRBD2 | CASGGAGYGTDTQYF
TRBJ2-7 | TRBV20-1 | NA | CSAQPEGYEQYF
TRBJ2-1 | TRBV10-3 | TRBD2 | CAISDSGISYNEQFF
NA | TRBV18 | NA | CASSPGSGAFF
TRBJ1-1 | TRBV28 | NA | CASSLSVTEAFF
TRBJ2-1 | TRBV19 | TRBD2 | CASSMGLVNEQFF
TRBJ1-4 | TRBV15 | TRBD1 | CATSRDRGWDEKLFF
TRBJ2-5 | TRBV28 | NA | CASSSGPGVRETQYF
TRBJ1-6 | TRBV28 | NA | CASSPIPTETLYNSPLHF
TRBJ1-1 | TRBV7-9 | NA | CASSLVSKNTEAFF
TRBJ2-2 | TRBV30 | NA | CAWSRGGVGELFF
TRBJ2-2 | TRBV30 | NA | CALDISGELFF
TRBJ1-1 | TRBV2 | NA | CASSDIVPNTEAFF
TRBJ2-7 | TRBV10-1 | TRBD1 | CASSPDRGPYEQYF
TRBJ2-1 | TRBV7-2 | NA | CASSFVGAAGEQFF
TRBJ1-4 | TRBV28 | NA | CASSLWAGSTSAEKLFF
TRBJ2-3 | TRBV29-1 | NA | CSVDVRSVADTQYF
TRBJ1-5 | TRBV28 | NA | CASSLSPPPRPQHF
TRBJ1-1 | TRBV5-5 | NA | CASSLARENTEAFF
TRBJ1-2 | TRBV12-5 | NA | CASGLFGSSNYGYTF
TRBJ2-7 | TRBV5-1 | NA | CASSGGGIFYEQYF
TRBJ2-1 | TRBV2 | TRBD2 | CASSDLAGYNEQFF
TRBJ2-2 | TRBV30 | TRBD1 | CAWKSRGQVGELFF
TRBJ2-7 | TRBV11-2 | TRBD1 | CASSLGFRDRAHEQYF
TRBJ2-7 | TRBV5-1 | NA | CASSFAAGTYEQYF
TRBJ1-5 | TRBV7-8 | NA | CASGGTRAGHQPQHF
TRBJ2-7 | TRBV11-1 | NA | CASSPGFGAGNEQYF
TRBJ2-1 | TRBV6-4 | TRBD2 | CASSPLAGDTDEQFF
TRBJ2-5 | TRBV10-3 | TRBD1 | CAISDGGDRGVETQYF
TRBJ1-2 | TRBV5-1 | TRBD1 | CASSLQGGANYGYTF
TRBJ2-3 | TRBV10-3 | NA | CAIGRSATATDTQYF
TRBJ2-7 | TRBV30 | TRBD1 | CAWSSGTGAYEQYF
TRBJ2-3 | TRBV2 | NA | CASSVLYTDTQYF
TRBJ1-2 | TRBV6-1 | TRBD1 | CASSEQGAWYGYTF
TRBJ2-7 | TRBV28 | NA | CASSFFLGLARVEQYF
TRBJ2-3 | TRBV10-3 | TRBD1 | CAISDGTGADTQYF
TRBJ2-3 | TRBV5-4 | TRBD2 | CASSLGGTSGNEGTQYF
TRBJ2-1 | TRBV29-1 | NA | CSVEAGGWSYNEQFF
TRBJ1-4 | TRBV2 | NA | CASSVTATNEKLFF
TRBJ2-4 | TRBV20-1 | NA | CSASPGLSKNIQYF
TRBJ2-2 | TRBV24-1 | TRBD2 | CATSDLAGSWDANTGELFF
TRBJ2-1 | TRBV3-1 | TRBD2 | CASKRSGTYNEQFF
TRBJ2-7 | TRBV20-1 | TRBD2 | CSARDPSGASGEQYF
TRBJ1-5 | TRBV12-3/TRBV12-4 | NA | CASSRGGGFVLPQHF
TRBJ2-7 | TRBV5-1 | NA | CASSLEGASYEQYF
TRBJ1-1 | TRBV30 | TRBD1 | CAWSPVQGGEAFF
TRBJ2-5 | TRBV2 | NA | CASTSRETQYF
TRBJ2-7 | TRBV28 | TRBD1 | CASSQGTGAAYEQYF
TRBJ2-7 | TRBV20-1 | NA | CSASQGGTAYEQYF